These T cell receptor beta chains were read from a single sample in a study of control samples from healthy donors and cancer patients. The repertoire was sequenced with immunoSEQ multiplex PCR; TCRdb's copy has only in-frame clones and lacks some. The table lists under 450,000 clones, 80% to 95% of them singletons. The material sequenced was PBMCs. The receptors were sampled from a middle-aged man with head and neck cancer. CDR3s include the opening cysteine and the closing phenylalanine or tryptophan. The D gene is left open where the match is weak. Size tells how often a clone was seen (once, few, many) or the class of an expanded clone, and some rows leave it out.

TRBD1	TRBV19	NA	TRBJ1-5	CASIRTGGSNQPQHF	TGTGCCAGTATTAGGACAGGGGGAAGCAATCAGCCCCAGCATTTT
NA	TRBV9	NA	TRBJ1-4	CASSVYGGTNEKLFF	TGTGCCAGCAGCGTTTATGGGGGTACTAATGAAAAACTGTTTTTT
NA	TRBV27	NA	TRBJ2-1	CASSLVRAPNEQFF	TGTGCCAGCAGTTTAGTACGGGCGCCCAATGAGCAGTTCTTC
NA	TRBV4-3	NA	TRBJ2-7	CASSRLTSSGSEQYF	TGCGCCAGCAGCCGCCTAACTTCCTCGGGGAGCGAGCAGTACTTC
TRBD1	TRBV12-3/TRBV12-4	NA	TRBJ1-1	CASGTGNTEAFF	TGTGCCAGCGGGACAGGTAACACTGAAGCTTTCTTT
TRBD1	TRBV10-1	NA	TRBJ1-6	CASSEGDRVNSPLHF	TGCGCCAGCAGTGAAGGGGACAGGGTTAATTCACCCCTCCACTTT
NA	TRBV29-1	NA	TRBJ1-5	CSALVGGAQPQHF	TGCAGCGCGTTAGTCGGGGGTGCCCAGCCCCAGCATTTT
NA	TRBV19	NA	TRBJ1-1	CASSTGFTEAFF	TGTGCCAGTAGTACGGGTTTCACTGAAGCTTTCTTT
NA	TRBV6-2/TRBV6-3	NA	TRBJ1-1	CASSPSPDAEAFF	TGTGCCAGCAGCCCCAGTCCGGATGCTGAAGCTTTCTTT
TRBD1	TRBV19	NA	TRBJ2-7	CASSATGQGGSYEQYF	TGTGCCAGTAGTGCCACGGGACAGGGGGGAAGCTACGAGCAGTACTTC
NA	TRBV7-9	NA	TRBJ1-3	CASSLVAVPGNTIYF	TGTGCCAGCAGCTTAGTGGCGGTCCCGGGAAACACCATATATTTT
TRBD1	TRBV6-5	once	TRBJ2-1	CASNPDRGIMNEQFF	TGTGCCAGCAACCCGGACAGGGGTATTATGAATGAGCAGTTCTTC
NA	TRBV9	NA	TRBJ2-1	CASSAWDSYNEQFF	TGTGCCAGCAGCGCGTGGGACTCCTACAATGAGCAGTTCTTC
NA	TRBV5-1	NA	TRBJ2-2	CASLGGAKLPLHTGELFF	TGCGCCAGCCTCGGAGGGGCCAAACTACCCCTTCACACCGGGGAGCTGTTTTTT
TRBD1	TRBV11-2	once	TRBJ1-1	CASSSLQGAVTEAFF	TGTGCCAGCAGCTCATTACAGGGGGCTGTCACTGAAGCTTTCTTT
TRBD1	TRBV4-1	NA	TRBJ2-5	CASSQDGTAQETQYF	TGCGCCAGCAGCCAAGATGGGACAGCCCAAGAGACCCAGTACTTC
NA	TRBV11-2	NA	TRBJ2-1	CASSFGPLSDPEYNEQFF	TGTGCCAGCAGCTTCGGACCACTTTCCGACCCGGAGTACAATGAGCAGTTCTTC
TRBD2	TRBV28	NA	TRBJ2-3	CASSFPTSGPSGTDTQYF	TGTGCCAGCAGTTTTCCGACTAGCGGCCCGAGTGGCACAGATACGCAGTATTTT
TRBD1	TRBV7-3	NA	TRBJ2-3	CASSLGQGGADTQYF	TGTGCCAGCAGTCTAGGACAGGGAGGTGCAGATACGCAGTATTTT
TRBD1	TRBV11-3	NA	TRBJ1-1	CASSPGQGNTEAFF	TGTGCCAGCAGCCCGGGACAGGGGAACACTGAAGCTTTCTTT
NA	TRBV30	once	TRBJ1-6	CAWTPGPSPLHF	TGTGCCTGGACCCCGGGACCTTCACCCCTCCACTTT
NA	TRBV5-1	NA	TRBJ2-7	CASSLVRPEGVYEQYF	TGCGCCAGCAGCTTGGTTAGGCCCGAAGGGGTCTACGAGCAGTACTTC
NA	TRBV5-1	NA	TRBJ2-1	CASSQQAVSDNEQFF	TGCGCCAGCAGCCAGCAGGCGGTTTCGGACAATGAGCAGTTCTTC
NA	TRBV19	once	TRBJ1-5	CASSLGLDQPQHF	TGTGCCAGTAGTTTAGGACTGGATCAGCCCCAGCATTTT
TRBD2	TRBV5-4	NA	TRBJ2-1	CASSFRSGGYNEQFF	TGTGCCAGCAGCTTTAGGAGCGGGGGGTACAATGAGCAGTTCTTC
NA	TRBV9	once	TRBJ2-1	CASSSSSEQFF	TGTGCCAGCAGCTCAAGTTCTGAGCAGTTCTTC
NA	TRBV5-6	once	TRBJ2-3	CASSLVGSTDTQYF	TGTGCCAGCAGCTTGGTCGGGAGTACAGATACGCAGTATTTT
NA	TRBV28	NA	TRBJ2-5	CASSPMQGSVETQYF	TGTGCCAGCAGCCCCATGCAGGGGTCGGTAGAGACCCAGTACTTC
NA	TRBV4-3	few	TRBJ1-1	CASSHQQMNTEAFF	TGCGCCAGCAGCCATCAACAGATGAACACTGAAGCTTTCTTT